These 31 T cell receptor beta chains came from one sample sequenced in a study of shared clonotypes between healthy human individuals. CD45RO-negative CD8 cells positively selected for CCR7 made up the naive population, which excluded terminally differentiated effector memory CD45RA+ cells. The assay was immunoSEQ multiplex PCR, and TCRdb's table has in-frame clones only and misses some. The sample holds about 1,800,000 clones, about 95% seen once. Sequenced sample: naive CD8+ T cells sorted from blood. The receptors shown here come from a man younger than 35 in good health.

The chain has TRBV6-5 and TRBJ2-2, with D uncertain. CDR1 is MNHEY and CDR2 is SVGAGI in the germline V gene. V was pared by 6 bases and J by 3 bases, with 8 bases between. This CDR3 region has 13 residues. CDR3 nucleotide sequence: TGTGCCAGCAGGCCGAGATACACCGGGGAGCTGTTTTTT. Protein: CASRPRYTGELFF.

Notes on this clone: The sample has other DNA sequences that encode this CDR3 too. The V gene is TRBV19, the J gene TRBJ1-5; D is undetermined. The CDR3 length is 15 residues. Germline V CDR1 and CDR2: LNHDA, SQIVND (reference sequence). V was pared by 1 base and J by 0 bases, with 7 bases between. The CDR3 region is CASSIGAYSNQPQHF. The CDR3, as DNA: TGTGCCAGTAGTATAGGGGCTTATAGCAATCAGCCCCAGCATTTT. The full variable domain, with the rest looked up from reference TRBV19 and TRBJ1-5, is DGGITQSPKYLFRKEGQNVTLSCEQNLNHDAMYWYRQDPGQGLRLIYYSQIVNDFQKGDIAEGYSVSREKKESFPLTVTSAQKNPTAFYLCASSIGAYSNQPQHFGDGTRLSIL.

The chain combines TRBV19 with TRBJ2-7; D perhaps matches TRBD2 (5 bases). Trimming shortened V by 3 bases and J by 3 bases, and 9 bases separated the two germline ends. The CDR3 runs to 13 residues. The germline CDR1 and CDR2 sequences are LNHDA and SQIVND (reference sequence). The CDR3 spells CASSIDGDYEQYF. The CDR3 DNA is TGTGCCAGTAGTATTGACGGGGACTACGAGCAGTACTTC.

This chain links TRBV6-6 with TRBJ2-2; D might be TRBD1 or TRBD2, each matching 6 bases. This CDR3 has 14 residues. In germline, CDR1 is MNHNY, CDR2 SVGAGI (reference sequence). Trimming took 6 bases from V and 4 from J, leaving 12 bases between them. The CDR3 bases are TGTGCCAGCAGAACGGGGGCCCCCACCGGGGAGCTGTTTTTT. It yields the protein CASRTGAPTGELFF.

This clone came up once. The chain carries TRBV30 and TRBJ2-7; TRBD1 might be the D (5 bases). Germline assignment: CDR1 GTSNPN and CDR2 SVGIG (reference sequence). This CDR3 is 11 amino acids long. The V gene lost 2 bases and the J gene lost 13 bases, with 15 bases spanning the gap. The CDR3 sequence: CAWSRGQDTYF. The CDR3 nucleotides are TGTGCCTGGAGTAGGGGCCAGGACACTTACTTC.

V is TRBV10-2 and J is TRBJ2-7; possible D gene TRBD2, 7 bases. The CDR3 is 12 residues long. Trimming removed 10 bases at V and 4 bases at J, with 14 bases between. Germline values: CDR1 WSHSY, CDR2 SAAADI. CDR3 sequence (DNA): TGCGCCACAAGTGAGGGGGGGTACGAGCAGTACTTC. As protein: CATSEGGYEQYF.

The chain carries TRBV4-1 and TRBJ2-7; 7 positions match TRBD2. CDR3 length: 16 residues. CDR1 is MGHRA, CDR2 YSYEKL, per germline. The ends lost 3 bases at V and 0 bases at J; junction bases unmatched: 8. CDR3 protein: CASSHHSGEPSYEQYF. The CDR3 nucleotides are TGCGCCAGCAGCCATCACAGCGGGGAACCCTCCTACGAGCAGTACTTC.

The chain has TRBV29-1 and TRBJ2-7, with D possibly matching TRBD1 (6 bases). This CDR3 contains 16 residues. V lost 6 bases, J lost 0 bases, and 21 bases lay in between. Germline CDR1 SQVTM, CDR2 ANQGSEA. For the CDR3, the DNA is TGCAGCGTCGACCTCCGGACAGCCCGAGGCTCCTACGAGCAGTACTTC. It yields the protein CSVDLRTARGSYEQYF.

The rearrangement links TRBV28 to TRBJ2-7; D is ambiguous. This CDR3 has 14 amino acids. Trimming cost V 6 bases and J 1 base, with 13 bases left between them. Looked up from germline, CDR1 is MDHEN and CDR2 is SYDVKM. The CDR3 loop reads CASSLWVASYEQYF. CDR3 nucleotide sequence: TGTGCCAGCAGCTTGTGGGTAGCATCCTACGAGCAGTACTTC.

As to this clone: Other DNA sequences within the sample encode an identical CDR3. V gene TRBV29-1 combines with J gene TRBJ2-7, with TRBD1 identical over 9 bases. The CDR3 runs to 12 residues. The trim removed 7 bases at V and 2 bases at J, leaving 3 bases unmatched. Germline V gives CDR1 SQVTM, CDR2 ANQGSEA. The DNA for the CDR3 is TGCAGCGCCGGGACAGGGACCTACGAGCAGTACTTC. Protein sequence: CSAGTGTYEQYF.

The chain combines TRBV7-6 with TRBJ2-1; D perhaps matches TRBD2 (6 bases). The V end was cut by 3 bases, the J end by 5 bases, with 11 bases between. The CDR3 has 14 residues. CDR1 and CDR2 (germline): SGHVS, FNYEAQ. As DNA, the CDR3 is TGTGCCAGCAGCTTCGTACCGGGGGACAATGAGCAGTTCTTC. Translation: CASSFVPGDNEQFF. The entire variable domain, with the rest obtained from reference TRBV7-6 and TRBJ2-1, is as follows: GAGVSQSPRYKVTKRGQDVALRCDPISGHVSLYWYRQALGQGPEFLTYFNYEAQQDKSGLPNDRFSAERPEGSISTLTIQRTEQRDSAMYRCASSFVPGDNEQFFGPGTRLTVL.

The chain carries TRBV6-5 and TRBJ2-7; D not resolved. This CDR3 comprises 14 residues. The germline CDR1 and CDR2 sequences are MNHEY and SVGAGI. V lost 1 base to trimming and J lost 5 bases, with 12 bases between them. CDR3 in amino acids: CASSYYYPFDEQYF. As DNA, the CDR3 is TGTGCCAGCAGTTACTACTACCCGTTTGACGAGCAGTACTTC.

The chain has TRBV27 and TRBJ2-3; possible D gene TRBD2, 5 bases. The ends were cut back, 5 bases at V and 4 bases at J, with 7 bases in the middle. The CDR3 runs 12 residues. CDR1 is MNHEY and CDR2 is SMNVEV in the germline V gene (reference sequence). CDR3 amino acids: CASSALADTQYF. The CDR3 DNA is TGTGCCAGCAGTGCACTAGCAGATACGCAGTATTTT.

This chain joins TRBV4-2 and TRBJ2-1, with 8 bases aligning to TRBD2. CDR1 is LGHNA and CDR2 is YNFKEQ in the germline V gene. With V trimmed by 4 bases and J by 0 bases, 5 bases remained unmatched. This CDR3 is 16 amino acids long. CDR3 DNA sequence: TGTGCCAGCAGCCCCCGGGGACTAGGCTCCTACAATGAGCAGTTCTTC. Translated, it gives CASSPRGLGSYNEQFF.

The chain has TRBV5-1 and TRBJ2-1; unclear D gene. V dropped 2 bases and J dropped 6 bases, with 12 bases sitting between them. CDR1 and CDR2 from the germline V gene are SGHRS and YFSETQ. This CDR3 is built from 14 residues. The CDR3 reads CASSFPTVGNEQFF. The DNA for the CDR3 is TGCGCCAGCAGCTTCCCGACGGTTGGCAATGAGCAGTTCTTC. Using reference TRBV5-1 and TRBJ2-1 for the parts outside the CDR3, the full variable domain is KAGVTQTPRYLIKTRGQQVTLSCSPISGHRSVSWYQQTPGQGLQFLFEYFSETQRNKGNFPGRFSGRQFSNSRSEMNVSTLELGDSALYLCASSFPTVGNEQFFGPGTRLTVL.

The V call is TRBV4-1, the J call TRBJ1-2, with D tentatively TRBD1 (5 bases). Trimming cost V 2 bases and J 2 bases, with 18 bases left between them. This CDR3 is built from 17 residues. Germline assignment: CDR1 MGHRA and CDR2 YSYEKL. CDR3 protein: CASSQTTQTGGNYGYTF. The DNA for the CDR3 is TGCGCCAGCAGCCAAACAACCCAAACTGGGGGGAACTATGGCTACACCTTC.

The chain carries TRBV6-5 and TRBJ1-6; D is perhaps TRBD1 (5 bases). The CDR3 is 15 amino acids. CDR1 is MNHEY and CDR2 is SVGAGI in the germline V gene. V was pared by 6 bases and J by 10 bases, with 19 bases between. This CDR3 reads CASSPGAGRGSPLHF. As DNA, the CDR3 is TGTGCCAGCAGCCCCGGGGCAGGGAGAGGATCACCCCTCCACTTT.

In the case of this clone: The same CDR3 is also encoded by other DNA sequences in this sample. The rearrangement links TRBV5-4 to TRBJ2-3, with D possibly matching TRBD2 (6 bases). Germline assignment: CDR1 SGHNT and CDR2 YYREEE (reference sequence). V dropped 5 bases and J dropped 2 bases, with 9 bases sitting between them. The CDR3 covers 13 residues. The CDR3 DNA sequence: TGTGCCAGCAGTTCGGGGGACACAGATACGCAGTATTTT. Protein sequence: CASSSGDTDTQYF.

The chain combines TRBV10-3 with TRBJ2-7; D may correspond to TRBD1 or TRBD2 (5 bases each). The germline V gene has CDR1 ENHRY and CDR2 SYGVKD. The length of the CDR3 is 11 residues. Between the trimmed V and J ends, which lost 8 bases and 7 bases, there was a span of 12 bases. The CDR3 is CAIGQGREQYF. The DNA for the CDR3 is TGTGCCATCGGGCAGGGACGGGAGCAGTACTTC.

A single count supports this clone. This sequence joins TRBV9 and TRBJ2-5; a weak D match, TRBD2 (7 bases). Germline-derived CDR1 and CDR2 are SGDLS and YYNGEE. The CDR3 has 14 residues. Trimming left V 9 bases short and J 4 bases short, with 19 bases between. The CDR3 nucleotides are TGTGCCAATCTGTGGACTAGGGGGTTAGAGACCCAGTACTTC. Its protein is CANLWTRGLETQYF.

CDR3 in DNA: TGTGCCAGCTCACCACGGCTGCGGTTAACGGGAAACACTGAAGCTTTCTTT. Translated, it gives CASSPRLRLTGNTEAFF. The chain joins TRBV18 to TRBJ1-1; D is undetermined. Trimming left V 1 base short and J 2 bases short, with 17 bases between. The CDR3 covers 17 residues. CDR1 and CDR2 (germline): KGHSH, LQKENI.

The V and J genes are TRBV9 and TRBJ1-5, with 7 nucleotides matching TRBD1. This CDR3 region has 15 residues. Losses at the gene ends were 2 bases for V and 4 bases for J; bases not matched to a gene: 6. Germline values: CDR1 SGDLS, CDR2 YYNGEE. In DNA form, the CDR3 reads TGTGCCAGCAGCGTCGGGACAGCTTTAAATCAGCCCCAGCATTTT. It translates to CASSVGTALNQPQHF. Combining the CDR3 with reference TRBV9 and TRBJ1-5 gives the whole variable domain DSGVTQTPKHLITATGQRVTLRCSPRSGDLSVYWYQQSLDQGLQFLIQYYNGEERAKGNILERFSAQQFPDLHSELNLSSLELGDSALYFCASSVGTALNQPQHFGDGTRLSIL.

This chain uses TRBV5-1 with TRBJ2-5, with a possible D match to TRBD1 (6 bases). The length of the CDR3 is 15 residues. V dropped 0 bases and J dropped 2 bases, with 11 bases sitting between them. In germline, CDR1 is SGHRS, CDR2 YFSETQ. The CDR3 sequence is CASSLARDIQETQYF. In nucleotides, the CDR3 is TGCGCCAGCAGCTTGGCCCGGGACATTCAAGAGACCCAGTACTTC.

The gene calls are TRBV19 and TRBJ2-7, with 10 bases identical to TRBD1. Germline loops: CDR1 LNHDA, CDR2 SQIVND (reference sequence). Unmatched junction bases numbered 6, after V lost 5 bases and J lost 2 bases. The CDR3 totals 15 residues. The DNA of the CDR3 is TGTGCCAGTAGTTGGGGGACAGGGGCCCCCTACGAGCAGTACTTC. Protein sequence: CASSWGTGAPYEQYF.

The chain has TRBV7-8 and TRBJ2-7; 12 bases are shared with TRBD2. The germline gives CDR1 SGHVS, CDR2 FQNEAQ. J lost 0 bases, V lost 5 bases, and 8 bases had no gene match. The CDR3 contains 17 residues. CDR3 region: CASSLGLAGSLSYEQYF. As DNA, the CDR3 is TGTGCCAGCAGCCTCGGACTAGCGGGGAGCCTCTCCTACGAGCAGTACTTC.

The rearrangement links TRBV6-1 to TRBJ2-2, with a weak D call TRBD1 (6 bases). V lost 4 bases and J lost 7, with 10 bases in between. The CDR3 has 13 amino acids. Germline CDR1 is MNHNS and CDR2 is SASEGT. In DNA, the CDR3 is TGTGCCAGCAGTGGTACAGGGATCGGGGAGCTGTTTTTT. Translated, it gives CASSGTGIGELFF.

This sequence joins TRBV14 and TRBJ1-1; D is unresolved. Germline V gene sequence: CDR1 SGHDN, CDR2 FVKESK. V lost 1 base and J 4 bases, leaving 13 bases between the germline ends. The CDR3 contains 15 residues. CDR3 in amino acids: CASSQGAALSTEAFF. DNA for the CDR3: TGTGCCAGCAGCCAAGGGGCGGCCCTTAGCACTGAAGCTTTCTTT. The variable domain in full, completed from reference TRBV14 and TRBJ1-1, reads EAGVTQFPSHSVIEKGQTVTLRCDPISGHDNLYWYRRVMGKEIKFLLHFVKESKQDESGMPNNRFLAERTGGTYSTLKVQPAELEDSGVYFCASSQGAALSTEAFFGQGTRLTVV.

V and J are TRBV11-2 and TRBJ2-7, with unresolved D. There are 15 residues in the CDR3. CDR1 is SGHAT, CDR2 FQNNGV, per germline. The V and J ends lost 1 base and 5 bases respectively, with 15 bases between them. CDR3 region: CASSLATGFIDEQYF. The CDR3 bases are TGTGCCAGCAGCTTAGCTACTGGGTTCATCGACGAGCAGTACTTC.

The rearrangement links TRBV2 to TRBJ2-1; D tentatively reads TRBD1 or TRBD2 (5 bases each). CDR1 is SNHLY, CDR2 FYNNEI, per germline. The V gene lost 2 bases and the J gene lost 2 bases, with 10 bases spanning the gap. CDR3 length: 15 amino acids. CDR3 protein: CASSESVGAYNEQFF. CDR3 nucleotides: TGTGCCAGCAGTGAATCGGTGGGGGCCTACAATGAGCAGTTCTTC.

The J gene is TRBJ2-7, the V gene TRBV13; 12 nucleotides match TRBD2. Germline-derived CDR1 and CDR2 are PRHDT and FYEKMQ (reference sequence). V trimming: 5 bases; J trimming: 1 base; junction bases outside the gene matches: 6. CDR3 length equals 16 residues. In nucleotides, the CDR3 is TGTGCCAGCAGCCTACTAGCGGGAGGCCAATCCTACGAGCAGTACTTC. Residues: CASSLLAGGQSYEQYF. Together with reference TRBV13 and TRBJ2-7, the CDR3 gives the full variable domain: AAGVIQSPRHLIKEKRETATLKCYPIPRHDTVYWYQQGPGQDPQFLISFYEKMQSDKGSIPDRFSAQQFSDYHSELNMSSLELGDSALYFCASSLLAGGQSYEQYFGPGTRLTVT.

The chain recombines TRBV5-8 with TRBJ2-7; 10 nucleotides match TRBD2. The CDR3 loop spans 15 amino acids. The J segment lost 2 bases and the V segment lost 3 bases, leaving 5 bases of the junction unmatched. From germline, CDR1 is SGHTS and CDR2 YDEGEE. The CDR3 DNA reads as TGTGCCAGCAGCTCCTTAGCGGGGGGACCCTACGAGCAGTACTTC. This codes for CASSSLAGGPYEQYF.